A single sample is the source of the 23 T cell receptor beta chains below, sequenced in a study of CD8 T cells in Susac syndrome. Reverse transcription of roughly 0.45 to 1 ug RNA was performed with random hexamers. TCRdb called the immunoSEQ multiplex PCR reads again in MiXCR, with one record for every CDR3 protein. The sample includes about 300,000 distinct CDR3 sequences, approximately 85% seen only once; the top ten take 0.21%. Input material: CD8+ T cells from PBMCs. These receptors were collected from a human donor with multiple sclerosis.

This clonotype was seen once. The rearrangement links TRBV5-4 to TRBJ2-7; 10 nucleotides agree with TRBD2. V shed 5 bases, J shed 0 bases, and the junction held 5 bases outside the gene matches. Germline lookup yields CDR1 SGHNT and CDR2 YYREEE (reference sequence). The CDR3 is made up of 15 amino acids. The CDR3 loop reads CASSPGTSDSYEQYF. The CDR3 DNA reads TGTGCCAGCAGTCCCGGGACTAGCGACTCCTACGAGCAGTACTTC. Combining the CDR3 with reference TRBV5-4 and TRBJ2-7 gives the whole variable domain ETGVTQSPTHLIKTRGQQVTLRCSSQSGHNTVSWYQQALGQGPQFIFQYYREEENGRGNFPPRFSGLQFPNYSSELNVNALELDDSALYLCASSPGTSDSYEQYFGPGTRLTVT.

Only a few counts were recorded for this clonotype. The CDR3 loop reads CASSLPRRAKEQYF. Written as DNA, the CDR3 is TGTGCCAGCAGCTTACCTAGACGGGCAAAGGAGCAGTACTTC. J is TRBJ2-7 and V is TRBV3-1; D unresolved. The CDR3 is made up of 14 amino acids. Germline V gene lookup returns CDR1 LGHDT and CDR2 YNNKEL (reference sequence). Trimming removed 5 bases from V and 7 bases from J, with 18 bases in between.

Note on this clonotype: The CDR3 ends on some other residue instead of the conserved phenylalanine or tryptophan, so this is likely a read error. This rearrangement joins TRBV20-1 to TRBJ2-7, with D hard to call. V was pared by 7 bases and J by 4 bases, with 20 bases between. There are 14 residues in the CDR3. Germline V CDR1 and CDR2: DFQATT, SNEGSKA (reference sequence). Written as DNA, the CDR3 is TGCAGTGTTTCGACGAGTCAAGCTTCGTACGAGCAGTACTTA. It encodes CSVSTSQASYEQYL.

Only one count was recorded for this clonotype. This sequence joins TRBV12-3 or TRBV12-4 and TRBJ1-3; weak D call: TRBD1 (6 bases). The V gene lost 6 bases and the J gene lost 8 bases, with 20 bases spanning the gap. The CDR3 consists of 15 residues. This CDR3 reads CASSLRGAPGDTIYF. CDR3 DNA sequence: TGTGCCAGCAGCTTACGGGGGGCTCCCGGGGACACCATATATTTT.

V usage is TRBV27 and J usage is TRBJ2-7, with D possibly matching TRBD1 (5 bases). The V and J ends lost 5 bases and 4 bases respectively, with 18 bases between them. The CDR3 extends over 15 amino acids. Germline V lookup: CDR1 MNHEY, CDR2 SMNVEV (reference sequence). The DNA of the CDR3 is TGTGCCAGCAGTATCAGCCGGGCCCCAGGGTACGAGCAGTACTTC. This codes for CASSISRAPGYEQYF.

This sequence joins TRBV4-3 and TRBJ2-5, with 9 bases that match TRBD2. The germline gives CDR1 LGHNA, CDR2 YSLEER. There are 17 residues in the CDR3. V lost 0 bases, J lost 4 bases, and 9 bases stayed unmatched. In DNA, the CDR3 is TGCGCCAGCAGCCAAGACCCGCTAGCGGGATCTCTAGAGACCCAGTACTTC. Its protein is CASSQDPLAGSLETQYF.

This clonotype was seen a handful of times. CDR3 amino acids: CASSLLLAGVSEQYF. DNA of the CDR3: TGTGCCAGCAGCTTACTCCTAGCGGGAGTCAGCGAGCAGTACTTC. The genes are TRBV7-9 and TRBJ2-7; 10 positions match TRBD2. The ends lost 2 bases at V and 6 bases at J; junction bases unmatched: 7. The CDR3 sequence is 15 residues long. Germline CDR1 SEHNR, CDR2 FQNEAQ (reference sequence). The full variable domain, in which reference TRBV7-9 and TRBJ2-7 provide the parts outside the CDR3, is DTGVSQNPRHKITKRGQNVTFRCDPISEHNRLYWYRQTLGQGPEFLTYFQNEAQLEKSRLLSDRFSAERPKGSFSTLEIQRTEQGDSAMYLCASSLLLAGVSEQYFGPGTRLTVT.

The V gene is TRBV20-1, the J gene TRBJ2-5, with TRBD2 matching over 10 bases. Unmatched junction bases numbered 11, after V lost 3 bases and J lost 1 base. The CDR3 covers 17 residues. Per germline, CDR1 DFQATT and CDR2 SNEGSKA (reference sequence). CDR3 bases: TGCAGTGCTAGCTTACCTAGCGGGAGACGGTTCCAAGAGACCCAGTACTTC. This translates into CSASLPSGRRFQETQYF.

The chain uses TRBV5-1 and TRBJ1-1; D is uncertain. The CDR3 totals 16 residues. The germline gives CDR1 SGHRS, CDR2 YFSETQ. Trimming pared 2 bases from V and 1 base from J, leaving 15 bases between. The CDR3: CASSFSPGWGNTEAFF. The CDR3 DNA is TGCGCCAGCAGCTTTTCTCCGGGATGGGGGAACACTGAAGCTTTCTTT.

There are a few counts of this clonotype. CDR3 sequence: CASSISQGGYSNQPQHF. CDR3 nucleotides: TGCGCCAGCAGTATCTCCCAAGGGGGGTATAGCAATCAGCCCCAGCATTTT. The rearrangement links TRBV10-2 to TRBJ1-5, with D perhaps matching TRBD1 (6 bases). CDR3 length: 17 residues. Trimming left V 5 bases short and J 0 bases short, with 17 bases between. From germline, CDR1 is WSHSY and CDR2 SAAADI.

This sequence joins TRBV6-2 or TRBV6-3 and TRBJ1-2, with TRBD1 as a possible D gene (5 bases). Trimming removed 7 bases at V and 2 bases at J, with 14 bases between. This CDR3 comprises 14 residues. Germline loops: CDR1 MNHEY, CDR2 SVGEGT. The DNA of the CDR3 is TGTGCCAGCAACTGGGACCGTCGAAACTATGGCTACACCTTC. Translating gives CASNWDRRNYGYTF.

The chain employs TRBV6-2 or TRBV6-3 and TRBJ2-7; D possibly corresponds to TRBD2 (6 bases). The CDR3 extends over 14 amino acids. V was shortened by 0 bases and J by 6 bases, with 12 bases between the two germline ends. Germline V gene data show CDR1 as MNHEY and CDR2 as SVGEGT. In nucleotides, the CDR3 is TGTGCCAGCAGTTACTCTGATGGGGGGATCGAGCAGTACTTC. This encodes CASSYSDGGIEQYF.

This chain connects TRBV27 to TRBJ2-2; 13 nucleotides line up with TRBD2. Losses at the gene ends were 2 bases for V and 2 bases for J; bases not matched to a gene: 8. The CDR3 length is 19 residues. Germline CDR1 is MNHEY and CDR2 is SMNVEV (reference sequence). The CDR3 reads CASSLGTSGRAGNTGELFF. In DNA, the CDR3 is TGTGCCAGCAGTTTAGGAACTAGCGGGAGGGCCGGTAACACCGGGGAGCTGTTTTTT.

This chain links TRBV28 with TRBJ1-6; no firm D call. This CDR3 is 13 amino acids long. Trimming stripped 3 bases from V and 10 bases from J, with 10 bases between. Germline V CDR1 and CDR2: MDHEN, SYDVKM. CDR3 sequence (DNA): TGTGCCAGCAGTTTGTTTCCGAAATCACCCCTCCACTTT. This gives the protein CASSLFPKSPLHF.

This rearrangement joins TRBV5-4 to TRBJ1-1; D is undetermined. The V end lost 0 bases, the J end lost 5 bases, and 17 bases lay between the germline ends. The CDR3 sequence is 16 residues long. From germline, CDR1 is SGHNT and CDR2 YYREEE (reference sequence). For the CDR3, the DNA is TGTGCCAGCAGCTTGGTAGGCTACAACCCCGGGACTGAAGCTTTCTTT. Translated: CASSLVGYNPGTEAFF.

The CDR3 reads CASSWGSEQYF. CDR3 DNA sequence: TGTGCCAGCAGTTGGGGTAGCGAGCAGTACTTC. The V call is TRBV27, the J call TRBJ2-7; D uncertain. CDR1 is MNHEY, CDR2 SMNVEV, per germline (reference sequence). The CDR3 has 11 residues. The V gene lost 4 bases and the J gene lost 6 bases, with 7 bases spanning the gap.

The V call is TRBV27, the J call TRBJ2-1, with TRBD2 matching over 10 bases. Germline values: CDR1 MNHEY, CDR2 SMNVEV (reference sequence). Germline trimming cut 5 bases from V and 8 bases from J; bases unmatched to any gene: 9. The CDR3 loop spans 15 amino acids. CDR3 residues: CASSPIAGGIDEQFF. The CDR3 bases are TGTGCCAGCAGTCCGATAGCGGGAGGCATAGATGAGCAGTTCTTC.

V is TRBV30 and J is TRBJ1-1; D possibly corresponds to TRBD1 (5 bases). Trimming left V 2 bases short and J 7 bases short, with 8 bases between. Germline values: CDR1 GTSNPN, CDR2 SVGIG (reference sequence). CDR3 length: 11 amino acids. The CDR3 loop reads CAWSYDSEAFF. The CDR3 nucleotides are TGTGCCTGGAGTTATGACAGTGAAGCTTTCTTT.

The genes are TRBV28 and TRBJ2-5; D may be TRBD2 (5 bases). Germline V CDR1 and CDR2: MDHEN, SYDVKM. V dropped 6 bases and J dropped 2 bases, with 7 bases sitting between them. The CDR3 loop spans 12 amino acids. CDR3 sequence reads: CASRDWQETQYF. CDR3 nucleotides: TGTGCCAGCAGGGACTGGCAAGAGACCCAGTACTTC.

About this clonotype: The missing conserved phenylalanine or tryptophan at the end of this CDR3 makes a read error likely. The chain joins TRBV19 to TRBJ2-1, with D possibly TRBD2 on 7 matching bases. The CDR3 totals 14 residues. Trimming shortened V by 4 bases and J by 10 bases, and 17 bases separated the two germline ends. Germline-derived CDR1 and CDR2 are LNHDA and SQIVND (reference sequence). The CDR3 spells CASSKVGGGQEQFC. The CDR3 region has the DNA TGTGCCAGTAGTAAAGTAGGGGGGGGCCAGGAGCAGTTCTGC.

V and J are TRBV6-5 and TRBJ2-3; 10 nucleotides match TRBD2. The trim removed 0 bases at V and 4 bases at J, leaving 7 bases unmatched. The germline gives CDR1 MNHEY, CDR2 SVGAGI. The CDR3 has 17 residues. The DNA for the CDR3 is TGTGCCAGCAGTTACTCGATGCTGGGACTAGCGCCAGATACGCAGTATTTT. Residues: CASSYSMLGLAPDTQYF.

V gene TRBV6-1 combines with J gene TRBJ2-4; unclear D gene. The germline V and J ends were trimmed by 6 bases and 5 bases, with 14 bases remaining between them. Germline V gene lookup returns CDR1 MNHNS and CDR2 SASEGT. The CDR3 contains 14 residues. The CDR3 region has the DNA TGTGCCAGCAGGGATCCCTCCGGGCAAAACATTCAGTACTTC. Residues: CASRDPSGQNIQYF.

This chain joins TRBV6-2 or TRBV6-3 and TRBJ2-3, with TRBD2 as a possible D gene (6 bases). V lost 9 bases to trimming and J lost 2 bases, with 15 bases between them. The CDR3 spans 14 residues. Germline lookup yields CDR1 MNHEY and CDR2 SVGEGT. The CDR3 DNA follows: TGTGCCAGTTCGGAGGGCGGCTACACAGATACGCAGTATTTT. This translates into CASSEGGYTDTQYF.